This note documents a single T cell receptor (beta chain) sequence. The clone's antigen remains unknown. Per-base quality was not reported, and no clone a single base away is much larger than it. The time point label, as the study defines it: week 3, after first cycle of checkpoint inhibitor. Blood samples were taken before treatment (T0) and at week 3 (W3), following the first cycle of checkpoint blockade. Except for a couple of patients with rapid clinical progression, response was assessed 12 weeks after the first infusion by RECIST 1.1; disease control meant complete response, partial response or stable disease. Patients were excluded for prior systemic cancer treatment, concomitant immunosuppressant therapy or synchronous other active malignancies. TCR beta was sequenced in both bulk PBMC and plasma cell-free DNA in order to track circulating cells as well as T cell turnover. PBMC were isolated from blood with Lymphoprep and SepMate tubes, followed by red cell lysis. QIAamp DNA Blood Mini kits were used to extract DNA from PBMC and from sorted T cell subsets.

The sample comes from a study of blood T cell dynamics during melanoma immunotherapy (dated by TCRdb to the early 2020s). Background on the whole study: The patients had metastatic melanoma and were given first-line pembrolizumab or nivolumab plus ipilimumab as standard of care in the United Kingdom. To find early correlates of response, the study profiled the peripheral T cell receptor repertoires of patients with metastatic melanoma both before and after one cycle of checkpoint inhibitor therapy. Consecutive patients formed a training cohort, and a further independent group of patients from the same centre was pooled into an external validation set. The paper's findings and limits, for the study overall: The relatively small sample size was recognized as a factor that could limit how well the results generalize. Whether the T cell clones driving repertoire changes were melanoma-specific or reflected general immune activation could not be determined in the study. Patients who later achieved disease control showed a bifurcated PBMC repertoire reorganization at W3, with increased clonality or increased diversity, unlike progressors.

There are 9 amino acids in the CDR3, from cysteine to phenylalanine inclusive. Kept here is only the CDR3 DNA, which spans 27 bases and is read in frame from base 1. The V end loses 10 bases and the J end loses 7 bases, and a stretch of 8 bases separates them. Reading the germline V gene gives CDR1 MGHRA and CDR2 YSYEKL. For every bulk PBMC sample, a fixed 350 ng of DNA was loaded. The immunoSEQ TCRb Assay kit was used according to manufacturer instructions to amplify TCR beta CDR3 sequences from genomic DNA. The KAPA Library Quantification Kit for Illumina platforms was used to quantify the pooled libraries by qPCR. Pooled libraries were clustered at about 0.6-1.2 pM and sequenced on an Illumina NextSeq 500. The original pipeline was this. Analysis of the TCR data relied on immunoSEQ ANALYZER and the R LymphoSeq package. A rearrangement efficiency score was calculated as productive divided by the sum of productive and non-productive CDR3 sequences. Clonality was measured with the Gini coefficient and diversity with the Renyi index at alpha=1, compared pairwise between timepoints within each patient. In LymphoSeq, clonal relatedness was computed using an edit distance of 3, and repertoire similarity was computed using the Bhattacharyya coefficient. To classify response, a linear discriminant analysis based on week-3 changes in clonality and diversity was built with the R MASS and caret packages. TCRdb obtained this table from immuneACCESS and retained in-frame rearrangements with V and J assigned. These tables miss some clones; where compared with another copy, unresolved V genes account for less than half of the shortfall, and the remainder is unexplained. V and J calls and clone size come straight from that table; D and trimming were deduced from the DNA. A total of about 8,000 clones appear in this sample, more than 65% of them only once. About 14% of the sample comes from the top ten.

Here the sequenced sample was blood, taken from a patient treated with checkpoint blockade. The receptor was isolated from a human donor with melanoma. The V and J genes are TRBV4-1 and TRBJ2-7; the D gene lacks a confident call. The sequence in DNA is TGCGCCAAGATGGAAGAGCAGTACTTC. Translated, it gives CAKMEEQYF.